The present T cell receptor (beta chain) was sequenced within a study of long-term antiretroviral therapy in people with HIV. About the study: Of all samples, the earliest predate the 2015 immediate-ART recommendation by about a decade.

The run of the v3.0 immunoSEQ assay was at survey level. The target of sequencing was about 35,000-50,000 T-cell genomes per sample. The repertoire was sequenced with immunoSEQ multiplex PCR; TCRdb's copy has only in-frame clones and lacks some. Among more than 20,000 clones, about 85% were seen once, and the ten largest hold 8.5% to 10%. At least two post-ART and at least one pre-ART PBMC sample were available for each donor. After removal of 2 bases from V and 6 bases from J, the junction contained 8 bases not matched to a gene. Germline CDR1 and CDR2: SGHRS and YFSETQ. The CDR3 consists of 15 residues.

The chain links TRBV5-1 to TRBJ1-2; 9 bases match TRBD1. The clonotype comes from a man aged 40-49 years with HIV. Material: unsorted PBMCs, obtained 2.3 years after starting antiretroviral therapy. The CDR3 bases are TGCGCCAGCAGCTTAACAGGGGGCGCGAAGGATGGCTACACCTTC. This codes for CASSLTGGAKDGYTF. The variable domain in full, completed from reference TRBV5-1 and TRBJ1-2, reads KAGVTQTPRYLIKTRGQQVTLSCSPISGHRSVSWYQQTPGQGLQFLFEYFSETQRNKGNFPGRFSGRQFSNSRSEMNVSTLELGDSALYLCASSLTGGAKDGYTFGSGTRLTVV.